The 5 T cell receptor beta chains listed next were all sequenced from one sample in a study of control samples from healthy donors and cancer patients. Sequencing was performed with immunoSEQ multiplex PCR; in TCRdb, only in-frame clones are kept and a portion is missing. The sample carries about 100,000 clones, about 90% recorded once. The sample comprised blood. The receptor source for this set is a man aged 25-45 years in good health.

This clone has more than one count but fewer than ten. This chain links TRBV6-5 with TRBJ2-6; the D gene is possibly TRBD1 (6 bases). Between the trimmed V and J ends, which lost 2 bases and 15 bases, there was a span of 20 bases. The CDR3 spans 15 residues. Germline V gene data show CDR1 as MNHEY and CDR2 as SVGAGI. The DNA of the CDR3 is TGTGCCAGCAGTTACAGCCTCGCACAGGGAAGTTACCTGACTTTC. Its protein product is CASSYSLAQGSYLTF.

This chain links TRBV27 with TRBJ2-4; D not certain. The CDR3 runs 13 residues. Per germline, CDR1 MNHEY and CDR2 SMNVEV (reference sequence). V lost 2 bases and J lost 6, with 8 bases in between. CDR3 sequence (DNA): TGTGCCAGCAGTTTAACCCAAAGAAACATTCAGTACTTC. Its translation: CASSLTQRNIQYF.

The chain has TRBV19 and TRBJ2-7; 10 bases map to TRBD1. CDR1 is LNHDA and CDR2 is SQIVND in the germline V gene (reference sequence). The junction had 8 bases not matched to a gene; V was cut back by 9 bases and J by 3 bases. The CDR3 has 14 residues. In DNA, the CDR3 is TGTGCCAGCAAATGGGGGACAGGGGACTACGAGCAGTACTTC. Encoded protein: CASKWGTGDYEQYF.

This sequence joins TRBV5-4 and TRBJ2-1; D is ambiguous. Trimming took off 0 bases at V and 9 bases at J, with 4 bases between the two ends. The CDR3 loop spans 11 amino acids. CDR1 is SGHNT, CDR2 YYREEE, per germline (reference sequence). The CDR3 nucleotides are TGTGCCAGCAGCTTGGGTGGTGAGCAGTTCTTC. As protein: CASSLGGEQFF.

CDR3 region: CASNPPRVGGDTEAFF. The CDR3 bases are TGTGCCAGCAACCCTCCCAGGGTGGGAGGGGACACTGAAGCTTTCTTT. The chain links TRBV7-9 to TRBJ1-1, with D possibly being TRBD1 (5 bases). CDR1 SEHNR and CDR2 FQNEAQ come from the germline V gene (reference sequence). V gave up 7 bases and J gave up 3 bases, with 21 bases separating them. CDR3 size: 16 residues.